Shown below are 28 T cell receptor beta chains from a single sample sequenced in a study of PD-1 blockade in classical Hodgkin lymphoma. The repertoire was sequenced with immunoSEQ multiplex PCR; TCRdb's copy has only in-frame clones and lacks some. The table has 57,000 or so clones, around 88% seen once. With no exception, relapse followed autologous stem cell transplantation in all patients, and brentuximab vedotin exposure varied. The sequencing here drew on peripheral blood mononuclear cells (PBMCs), taken at baseline. The receptors were gathered from a human donor with classical Hodgkin lymphoma.

V and J are TRBV4-3 and TRBJ1-5; D possibly corresponds to TRBD1 (5 bases). The CDR3 is 15 residues long. V shed 2 bases and J shed 7 bases, with 15 bases lying between them. CDR1 is LGHNA and CDR2 is YSLEER in the germline V gene. The CDR3 sequence: CASSQSWLGEQPQHF. The CDR3 nucleotides read TGCGCCAGCAGCCAAAGCTGGTTGGGGGAACAGCCCCAGCATTTT.

V is TRBV19 and J is TRBJ1-1; D unresolved. The germline gives CDR1 LNHDA, CDR2 SQIVND (reference sequence). V gave up 7 bases and J gave up 2 bases, with 5 bases separating them. The CDR3 is 11 residues long. CDR3 protein: CASIGNTEAFF. CDR3 DNA: TGTGCCAGTATAGGCAACACTGAAGCTTTCTTT.

This clone was detected only a few times. The chain employs TRBV10-3 and TRBJ2-2; D remains unclear. The germline V and J ends were trimmed by 10 bases and 4 bases, with 4 bases remaining between them. The V gene's germline CDR1 is ENHRY and CDR2 SYGVKD. The CDR3 sequence is 10 residues long. CDR3 protein: CANRTGELFF. For the CDR3, the DNA is TGTGCCAACCGCACCGGGGAGCTGTTTTTT.

The table lists this clone with a count of one. The chain joins TRBV9 to TRBJ2-7; 9 bases are shared with TRBD1. J gave up 6 bases and V 6 bases, and 7 bases lay outside the gene matches. CDR3 length: 13 residues. The germline gives CDR1 SGDLS, CDR2 YYNGEE. This CDR3 is CASTSTGGSEQYF. The CDR3 nucleotides read TGTGCCAGCACCTCGACAGGGGGTTCCGAGCAGTACTTC.

The V gene is TRBV5-6, the J gene TRBJ2-1, with TRBD1 identical over 11 bases. Germline V lookup: CDR1 SGHDT, CDR2 YYEEEE. The CDR3 contains 17 residues. V lost 1 base, J lost 0 bases, and 3 bases stayed unmatched. CDR3 sequence reads: CASSLTGTGGSYNEQFF. CDR3 DNA: TGTGCCAGCAGCTTGACCGGGACAGGGGGCTCCTACAATGAGCAGTTCTTC.

CDR3 sequence reads: CASSINRGNTEAFF. The CDR3 coding sequence is TGTGCCAGCAGTATAAACAGGGGTAACACTGAAGCTTTCTTT. The rearrangement links TRBV27 to TRBJ1-1, with 7 bases fitting TRBD1. Germline V gene sequence: CDR1 MNHEY, CDR2 SMNVEV (reference sequence). The V gene end was trimmed by 5 bases and the J gene end by 2 bases; junction bases not matched to a gene: 5. This CDR3 spans 14 amino acids.

Concerning this clone itself: At one end, the junction sequence differs from germline, possibly due to a read error. The V call is TRBV7-9, the J call TRBJ1-5, with 8 nucleotides matching TRBD1. The V gene's germline CDR1 is SEHNR and CDR2 FQNEAQ (reference sequence). The CDR3 is 14 amino acids. DNA of the CDR3: TGTGCCGGCAGCCGGACAGGGAGCAATCAGCCCCAGCATTTT. Its translation: CAGSRTGSNQPQHF.

The chain links TRBV5-1 to TRBJ1-2, with 8 bases identical to TRBD1. Germline CDR1 SGHRS, CDR2 YFSETQ. J was trimmed by 7 bases and V by 4 bases; bases with no gene match: 6. The CDR3 spans 13 residues. The CDR3 loop is CASSLGQGGGYTF. CDR3 DNA: TGCGCCAGCAGCCTTGGACAGGGCGGTGGCTACACCTTC.

J is TRBJ2-7 and V is TRBV7-2; TRBD2 matches 7 bases. Per germline, CDR1 SGHTA and CDR2 FQGNSA. The V gene end was trimmed by 8 bases and the J gene end by 0 bases; junction bases not matched to a gene: 16. CDR3 size: 17 residues. This CDR3 reads CASGEGPRTSSSYEQYF. CDR3 coding DNA: TGTGCCAGCGGGGAGGGTCCTCGAACCTCCTCCTCCTACGAGCAGTACTTC.

The chain couples TRBV6-5 to TRBJ1-2; no clear D. The V gene lost 6 bases and the J gene lost 10 bases, with 18 bases spanning the gap. In germline, CDR1 is MNHEY, CDR2 SVGAGI. The CDR3 covers 13 residues. CDR3 sequence reads: CASSRGVEEVYTF. In nucleotides, the CDR3 is TGTGCCAGCAGCCGGGGAGTGGAGGAAGTCTACACCTTC.

J is TRBJ1-1 and V is TRBV29-1; possible D gene TRBD1, 5 bases. This CDR3 has 11 amino acids. Germline assignment: CDR1 SQVTM and CDR2 ANQGSEA. Trimming stripped 0 bases from V and 8 bases from J, with 7 bases between. The CDR3 spells CSVEDDSEAFF. DNA of the CDR3: TGCAGCGTTGAAGACGACAGCGAAGCTTTCTTT.

The V gene is TRBV4-2, the J gene TRBJ1-2; D uncertain. V lost 1 base and J 7 bases, leaving 4 bases between the germline ends. Germline V gives CDR1 LGHNA, CDR2 YNFKEQ. The CDR3 loop spans 11 amino acids. CDR3 loop: CASSQGGGYTF. DNA for the CDR3: TGTGCCAGCAGCCAAGGAGGTGGCTACACCTTC.

This rearrangement joins TRBV6-5 to TRBJ2-3; D possibly corresponds to TRBD2 (5 bases). The V gene's germline CDR1 is MNHEY and CDR2 SVGAGI. V was pared by 2 bases and J by 4 bases, with 10 bases between. This CDR3 has 14 residues. CDR3 sequence: CASSYDGVSDTQYF. CDR3 sequence (DNA): TGTGCCAGCAGTTACGACGGGGTTTCAGATACGCAGTATTTT.

The V gene is TRBV7-3, the J gene TRBJ1-2; D call uncertain. This CDR3 comprises 13 residues. Germline V lookup: CDR1 SGHTA, CDR2 FQGTGA. The V and J ends lost 5 bases and 8 bases respectively, with 15 bases between them. CDR3 in amino acids: CASSPRSVGGYTF. CDR3 in DNA: TGTGCCAGCAGCCCCCGGTCGGTTGGAGGCTACACCTTC.

This clone was detected only a few times. DNA for the CDR3: TGTGCCAGCTCACTTGACCCGGGCACCGGGGAGCTGTTTTTT. Its protein is CASSLDPGTGELFF. This chain joins TRBV18 and TRBJ2-2; no clear D gene. The V end was cut by 4 bases, the J end by 4 bases, with 10 bases between. Germline CDR1 and CDR2: KGHSH and LQKENI. There are 14 residues in the CDR3.

V and J are TRBV5-1 and TRBJ1-3; D not certain. Germline V gene lookup returns CDR1 SGHRS and CDR2 YFSETQ. The germline V and J ends were trimmed by 4 bases and 0 bases, with 14 bases remaining between them. The CDR3 runs 16 residues. CDR3 loop: CASSPSTGSSGNTIYF. The CDR3 DNA reads as TGCGCCAGCAGCCCTTCGACGGGGAGCTCTGGAAACACCATATATTTT.

The chain combines TRBV6-4 with TRBJ2-1; D remains unclear. V was trimmed by 4 bases and J by 6 bases, leaving 13 bases between them. Germline CDR1 MRHNA, CDR2 SNTAGT. The CDR3 spans 14 residues. CDR3 bases: TGTGCCAGCAGTGCACACTTTACTCTCAATGAGCAGTTCTTC. Protein product: CASSAHFTLNEQFF.

The chain couples TRBV7-3 to TRBJ2-1; 9 bases match TRBD2. This CDR3 is built from 17 residues. Germline CDR1 and CDR2: SGHTA and FQGTGA. V trimming: 4 bases; J trimming: 4 bases; junction bases outside the gene matches: 11. The CDR3 reads CASSSWRAGGGYNEQFF. CDR3 sequence (DNA): TGTGCCAGCAGCTCCTGGAGAGCGGGGGGAGGGTACAATGAGCAGTTCTTC.

The chain combines TRBV5-1 with TRBJ1-6; no clear D gene. From germline, CDR1 is SGHRS and CDR2 YFSETQ. This CDR3 spans 15 amino acids. V lost 0 bases and J 7 bases, leaving 11 bases between the germline ends. The CDR3 protein is CASSLGATWNSPLHF. For the CDR3, the DNA is TGCGCCAGCAGCTTGGGGGCCACCTGGAATTCACCCCTCCACTTT.

The V gene is TRBV5-4, the J gene TRBJ2-5; 7 bases are shared with TRBD1. Germline V gives CDR1 SGHNT, CDR2 YYREEE (reference sequence). This CDR3 has 16 residues. V was clipped by 4 bases and J by 2 bases; unmatched bases: 11. CDR3 sequence (DNA): TGTGCCAGCAGCCTAGGGGGCAGTCAAGTTCAAGAGACCCAGTACTTC. Protein sequence: CASSLGGSQVQETQYF.

This clone was recorded once. The chain uses TRBV4-2 and TRBJ2-3; D possibly corresponds to TRBD1 (8 bases). Trimming left V 0 bases short and J 3 bases short, with 13 bases between. The CDR3 is 16 residues long. From germline, CDR1 is LGHNA and CDR2 YNFKEQ. The CDR3: CASSQDGQGLTDTQYF. The CDR3 bases are TGTGCCAGCAGCCAAGATGGACAGGGACTAACAGATACGCAGTATTTT.

The rearrangement joins TRBV5-6 to TRBJ1-2; 9 bases are a match to TRBD1. Per the germline V gene, CDR1 is SGHDT and CDR2 is YYEEEE. This CDR3 is 15 amino acids long. Trimming removed 3 bases from V and 10 bases from J; junction bases left unmatched: 13. The chain's CDR3 is CASSSQGGTGIAYTF. In DNA, the CDR3 is TGTGCCAGCAGCTCTCAAGGGGGGACAGGGATAGCCTACACCTTC.

V is TRBV10-3 and J is TRBJ2-7; D may match TRBD1 or TRBD2 (5 bases each). CDR3 length: 15 amino acids. V shed 6 bases and J shed 2 bases, with 17 bases lying between them. The V gene's germline CDR1 is ENHRY and CDR2 SYGVKD. The DNA of the CDR3 is TGTGCCATCAGCTCTATGGGGGACCTACCCTACGAGCAGTACTTC. Its translation: CAISSMGDLPYEQYF.

This rearrangement joins TRBV7-9 to TRBJ2-1; TRBD2 matches at 14 bases. In germline, CDR1 is SEHNR, CDR2 FQNEAQ (reference sequence). Unmatched junction bases numbered 11, after V lost 3 bases and J lost 7 bases. CDR3 length: 18 residues. CDR3 bases: TGTGCCAGCAGCTTCGGGACTAGCGGGGGCACTCTGTATAATGAGCAGTTCTTC. Translating gives CASSFGTSGGTLYNEQFF.

This chain connects TRBV4-1 to TRBJ2-7; D may be TRBD1 (6 bases). The CDR3 contains 15 residues. V lost 0 bases and J 0 bases, leaving 9 bases between the germline ends. Germline-derived CDR1 and CDR2 are MGHRA and YSYEKL. In DNA, the CDR3 is TGCGCCAGCAGCCAAGATCAGGACAGCTCCTACGAGCAGTACTTC. It encodes CASSQDQDSSYEQYF.

This clone is a singleton in its sample. V and J are TRBV27 and TRBJ2-6; possibly TRBD1 for D (5 bases). The germline V gene encodes CDR1 MNHEY and CDR2 SMNVEV (reference sequence). There are 15 residues in the CDR3. The V end lost 8 bases, the J end lost 4 bases, and 15 bases lay between the germline ends. Here the CDR3 DNA reads TGTGCCAGCTCACCCCAGGGTTTGGGGGCCAACGTCCTGACTTTC. This gives the protein CASSPQGLGANVLTF.

The gene calls are TRBV25-1 and TRBJ1-2; unclear D gene. Germline CDR1 is MGHDK and CDR2 is SYGVNS. This CDR3 is built from 14 residues. Trimming removed 4 bases at V and 2 bases at J, with 11 bases between. CDR3 sequence reads: CASSGPTANYGYTF. The CDR3 nucleotides are TGTGCCAGCAGTGGACCGACGGCGAACTATGGCTACACCTTC.

The gene calls are TRBV6-6 and TRBJ2-1; 8 bases line up with TRBD1. The germline V gene has CDR1 MNHNY and CDR2 SVGAGI (reference sequence). The CDR3 is made up of 14 amino acids. J gave up 7 bases and V 7 bases, and 9 bases lay outside the gene matches. Here the CDR3 DNA reads TGTGCCAGCAAAAGTAGGACAGGGCCTAATGAGCAGTTCTTC. Its translation is CASKSRTGPNEQFF.